This T cell receptor beta chain was documented in a study of OX40 agonist ivuxolimab in advanced cancers. Study background: A mean age of around 63 years, range roughly 20 to 85, was recorded, and roughly 83% were male. The study's findings and limits: Averaging showed that CD8+ T cells had more expanded clones than CD4+ did.

On this clone: Its antigen is currently unknown.

Sequenced by immunoSEQ multiplex PCR; TCRdb stores in-frame clones only, minus some. The sample consists of nearly 80,000 clones, more than 90% of them appearing once. V was trimmed by 4 bases and J by 5 bases, leaving 5 bases between them. The length of the CDR3 is 11 residues. Per germline, CDR1 MNHEY and CDR2 SVGAGI. The chain is built from TRBV6-5 and TRBJ2-5; either TRBD1 or TRBD2 may fit D (5 bases each). The sample here was CD4+ or CD8+ T cells sorted from blood, taken in a trial of the OX40 agonist ivuxolimab. This TCR was recovered from an adult with an advanced solid tumor such as melanoma, head and neck, liver or kidney cancer. The CDR3 DNA follows: TGTGCCAGCAGTTGGGGGGAGACCCAGTACTTC. It is translated as CASSWGETQYF.